The source of this T cell receptor (beta chain) is a study of shared clonotypes between healthy human individuals. Overall study results and limits: The naive CD4 repertoires of several donors were compared, and roughly 5% of clonotypes were shared. Some clonotypes were shared by all four sorted-subset donors, while others were not shared. The non-shared ones had lower generation probabilities than the shared ones.

This CDR3 has 17 amino acids. CDR1 and CDR2 (germline): SGHDT, YYEEEE. Losses at the gene ends were 4 bases for V and 4 bases for J; bases not matched to a gene: 14. For this clone: Its specificity is not known.

Sorted-subset replicate PCR reactions contained roughly 200 ng DNA, corresponding to 29,000 or so T cell genomes. Clones were read by immunoSEQ multiplex PCR, and TCRdb kept only the in-frame ones, dropping some. The sample has under 600,000 clones; 90% to 96% are singletons. Only Caucasian adults living in Nashville, Tennessee served as donors. The chain carries TRBV5-6 and TRBJ1-3, with 7 bases matching TRBD1. The source is a woman aged 30 to 39 in good health. The source material was naive CD4+ T cells sorted from blood. Described subset: CD45RA+ positively selected. This CDR3 is CASSPGGGGAFGNTIYF. In DNA form, the CDR3 reads TGTGCCAGCAGCCCGGGTGGAGGGGGCGCCTTCGGAAACACCATATATTTT.